The 5 T cell receptor beta chains reported below all come from one sample, sequenced in a study of CD8 T cells in ankylosing spondylitis. What these receptors recognize is not known. Each CDR3 protein is one row after TCRdb ran MiXCR on the 5' RACE reads. The sample yields about 390,000 distinct CDR3 sequences, approximately 20% seen once. The study, taken as a whole, reports: Blood from ankylosing spondylitis patients appeared to carry a characteristic roughly 8-variant TCR beta motif.

The specimen sequenced was blood, either unsorted or a sorted T cell fraction (not recorded which). The receptors were sampled from a male donor with ankylosing spondylitis.

This clonotype came up a few times. The chain employs TRBV7-2 and TRBJ2-5; 7 bases fit TRBD1. CDR3 length: 15 amino acids. Unmatched junction bases numbered 9, after V lost 4 bases and J lost 4 bases. The germline gives CDR1 SGHTA, CDR2 FQGNSA. In DNA form, the CDR3 reads TGTGCCAGCAGCTGGGGGACAGCGAGGGGAGAGACCCAGTACTTC. This codes for CASSWGTARGETQYF.

This clonotype was picked up a small number of times. The gene calls are TRBV29-1 and TRBJ2-2; 7 positions match TRBD1. The length of the CDR3 is 16 residues. The V gene end was trimmed by 0 bases and the J gene end by 0 bases; junction bases not matched to a gene: 4. Germline CDR1 SQVTM, CDR2 ANQGSEA. The CDR3 DNA sequence: TGCAGCGTTGAAGATACAGGGGCCGCGAACACCGGGGAGCTGTTTTTT. Amino acid sequence: CSVEDTGAANTGELFF.

The rearrangement joins TRBV28 to TRBJ2-1; TRBD2 aligns across 9 bases. The V gene end was trimmed by 2 bases and the J gene end by 6 bases; junction bases not matched to a gene: 5. Germline V lookup: CDR1 MDHEN, CDR2 SYDVKM. The CDR3 consists of 15 residues. The CDR3 DNA sequence: TGTGCCAGCAGTTTACAAGCGGGAGGATTCAATGAGCAGTTCTTC. Its translation is CASSLQAGGFNEQFF.

The chain has TRBV3-1 and TRBJ2-1, with D possibly matching TRBD2 (6 bases). V was shortened by 4 bases and J by 7 bases, with 17 bases between the two germline ends. The CDR3 length is 15 residues. CDR1 and CDR2 (germline): LGHDT, YNNKEL (reference sequence). The CDR3 DNA is TGTGCCAGCAGCCTCGGGAGCGGACCCACGAATGAGCAGTTCTTC. This translates into CASSLGSGPTNEQFF.

J is TRBJ2-1 and V is TRBV11-3; D is perhaps TRBD2 (5 bases). The CDR3 has 14 residues. The germline V and J ends were trimmed by 3 bases and 5 bases, with 11 bases remaining between them. CDR1 SGHNT and CDR2 YENEEA come from the germline V gene. CDR3: CASSFERGNNEQFF. The DNA of the CDR3 is TGTGCCAGCAGCTTCGAACGGGGAAACAATGAGCAGTTCTTC.